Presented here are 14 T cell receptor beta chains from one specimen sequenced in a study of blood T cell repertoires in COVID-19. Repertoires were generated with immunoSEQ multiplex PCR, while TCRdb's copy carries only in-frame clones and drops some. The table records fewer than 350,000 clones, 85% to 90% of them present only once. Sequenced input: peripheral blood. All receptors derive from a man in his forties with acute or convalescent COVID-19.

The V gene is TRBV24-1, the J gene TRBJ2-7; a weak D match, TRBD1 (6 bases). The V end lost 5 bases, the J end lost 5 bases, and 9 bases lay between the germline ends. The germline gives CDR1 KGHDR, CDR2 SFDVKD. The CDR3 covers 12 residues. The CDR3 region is CATSATGNEQYF. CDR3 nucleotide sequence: TGTGCCACCAGTGCTACAGGGAACGAGCAGTACTTC.

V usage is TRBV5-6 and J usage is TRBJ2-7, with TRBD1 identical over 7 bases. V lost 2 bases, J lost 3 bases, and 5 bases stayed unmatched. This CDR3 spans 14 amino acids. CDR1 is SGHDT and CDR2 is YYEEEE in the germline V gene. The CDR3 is CASSFDRVSYEQYF. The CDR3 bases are TGTGCCAGCAGCTTCGACAGGGTGAGCTACGAGCAGTACTTC.

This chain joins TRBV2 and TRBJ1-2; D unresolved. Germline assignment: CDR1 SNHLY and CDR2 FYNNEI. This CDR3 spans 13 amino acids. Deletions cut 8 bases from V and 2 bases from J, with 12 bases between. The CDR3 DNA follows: TGTGCCAGCTTCTCTACGGGAAACTATGGCTACACCTTC. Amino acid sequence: CASFSTGNYGYTF.

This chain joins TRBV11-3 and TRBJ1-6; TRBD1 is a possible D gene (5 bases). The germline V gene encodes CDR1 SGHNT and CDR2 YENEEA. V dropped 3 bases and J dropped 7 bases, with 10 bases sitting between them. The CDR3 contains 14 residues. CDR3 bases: TGTGCCAGCAGCTTGGGGCCGCCCAATTCACCCCTCCACTTT. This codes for CASSLGPPNSPLHF.

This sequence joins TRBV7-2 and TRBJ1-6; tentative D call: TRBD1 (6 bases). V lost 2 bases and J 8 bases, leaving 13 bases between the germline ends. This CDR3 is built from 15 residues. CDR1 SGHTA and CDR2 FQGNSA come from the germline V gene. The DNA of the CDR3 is TGTGCCAGCAGCTTATATGGGGGCGCGGATTCACCCCTCCACTTT. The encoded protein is CASSLYGGADSPLHF.

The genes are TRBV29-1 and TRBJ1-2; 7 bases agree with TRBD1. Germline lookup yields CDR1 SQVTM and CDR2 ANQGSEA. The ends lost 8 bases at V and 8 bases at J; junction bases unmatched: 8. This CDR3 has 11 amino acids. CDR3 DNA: TGCAGCTCCTACAGGGGAGGAGGCTACACCTTC. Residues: CSSYRGGGYTF. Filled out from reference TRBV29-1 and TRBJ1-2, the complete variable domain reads SAVISQKPSRDICQRGTSLTIQCQVDSQVTMMFWYRQQPGQSLTLIATANQGSEATYESGFVIDKFPISRPNLTFSTLTVSNMSPEDSSIYLCSSYRGGGYTFGSGTRLTVV.

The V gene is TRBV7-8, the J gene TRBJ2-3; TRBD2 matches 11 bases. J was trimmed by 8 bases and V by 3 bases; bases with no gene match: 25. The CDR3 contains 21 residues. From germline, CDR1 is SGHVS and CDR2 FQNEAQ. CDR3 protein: CASSFYNRLAGGPRLGSTQYF. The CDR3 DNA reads TGTGCCAGCAGCTTCTATAATCGGCTAGCGGGGGGCCCAAGGCTGGGTTCTACGCAGTATTTT. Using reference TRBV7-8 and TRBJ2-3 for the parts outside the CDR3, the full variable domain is GAGVSQSPRYKVAKRGQDVALRCDPISGHVSLFWYQQALGQGPEFLTYFQNEAQLDKSGLPSDRFFAERPEGSVSTLKIQRTQQEDSAVYLCASSFYNRLAGGPRLGSTQYFGPGTRLTVL.

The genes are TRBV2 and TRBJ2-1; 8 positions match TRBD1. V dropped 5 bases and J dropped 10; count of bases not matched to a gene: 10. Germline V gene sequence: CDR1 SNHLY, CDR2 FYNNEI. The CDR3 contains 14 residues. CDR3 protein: CASSLRTGPEEQFF. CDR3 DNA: TGTGCCAGCAGTCTTCGGACAGGGCCCGAAGAGCAGTTCTTC.

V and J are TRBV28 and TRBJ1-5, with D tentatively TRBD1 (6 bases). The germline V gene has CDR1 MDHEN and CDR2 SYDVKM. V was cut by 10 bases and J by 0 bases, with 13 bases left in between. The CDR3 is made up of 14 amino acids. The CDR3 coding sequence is TGTGCCACCCAGGGGCGTTATAGCAATCAGCCCCAGCATTTT. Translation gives CATQGRYSNQPQHF.

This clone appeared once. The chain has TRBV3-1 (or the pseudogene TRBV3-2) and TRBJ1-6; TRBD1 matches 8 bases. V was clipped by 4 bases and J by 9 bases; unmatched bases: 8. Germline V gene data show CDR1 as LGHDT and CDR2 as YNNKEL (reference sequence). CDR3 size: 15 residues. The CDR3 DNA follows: TGTGCCAGCAGCCGGACCTGGACAGGGTCTTCACCCCTCCACTTT. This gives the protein CASSRTWTGSSPLHF.

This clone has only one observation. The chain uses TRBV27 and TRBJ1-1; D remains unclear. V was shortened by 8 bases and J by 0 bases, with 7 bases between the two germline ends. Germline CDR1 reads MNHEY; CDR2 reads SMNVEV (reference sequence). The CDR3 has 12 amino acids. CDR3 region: CASANMNTEAFF. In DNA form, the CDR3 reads TGTGCCAGCGCAAACATGAACACTGAAGCTTTCTTT.

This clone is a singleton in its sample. The CDR3, as DNA: TGCGCCAGCAGCTTGGGGCAGGGGGCAAACGAGCAGTACTTC. It translates to CASSLGQGANEQYF. This chain links TRBV5-1 with TRBJ2-7, with 8 bases identical to TRBD1. The length of the CDR3 is 14 residues. Germline V gene data show CDR1 as SGHRS and CDR2 as YFSETQ. The trim removed 0 bases at V and 5 bases at J, leaving 4 bases unmatched.

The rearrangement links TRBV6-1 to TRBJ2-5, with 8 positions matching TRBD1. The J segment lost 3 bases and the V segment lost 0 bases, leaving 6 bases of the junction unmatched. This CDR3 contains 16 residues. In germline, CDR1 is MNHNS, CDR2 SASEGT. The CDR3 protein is CASSEAAAGGEETQYF. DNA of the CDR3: TGTGCCAGCAGTGAAGCAGCGGCAGGGGGCGAAGAGACCCAGTACTTC.

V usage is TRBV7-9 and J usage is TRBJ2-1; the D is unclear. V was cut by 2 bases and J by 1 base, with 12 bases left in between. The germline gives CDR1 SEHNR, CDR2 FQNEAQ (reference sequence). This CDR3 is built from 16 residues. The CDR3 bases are TGTGCCAGCAGCTTACGGGTGCCTGGGTCCTACAATGAGCAGTTCTTC. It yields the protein CASSLRVPGSYNEQFF.